This entry describes one T cell receptor beta chain. These data are taken from a study of T cell changes during pregnancy in multiple sclerosis. V lost 0 bases and J lost 6; bases outside the gene matches: 8. CDR1 SGDLS and CDR2 YYNGEE come from the germline V gene. The CDR3 totals 15 residues. Method: immunoSEQ multiplex PCR; TCRdb's copy keeps in-frame clones and lacks some. The profile shows around 36,000 clones, over 75% of them singletons. The chain links TRBV9 to TRBJ1-2, with 7 bases identical to TRBD1. The sample in question was CD8+ T cells from peripheral blood mononuclear cells, obtained before pregnancy. The receptor was isolated from a female donor with multiple sclerosis, enrolled in a pregnancy study. CDR3 loop: CASSVGRGGGDGYTF. The DNA for the CDR3 is TGTGCCAGCAGCGTAGGGCGAGGAGGGGGCGATGGCTACACCTTC.